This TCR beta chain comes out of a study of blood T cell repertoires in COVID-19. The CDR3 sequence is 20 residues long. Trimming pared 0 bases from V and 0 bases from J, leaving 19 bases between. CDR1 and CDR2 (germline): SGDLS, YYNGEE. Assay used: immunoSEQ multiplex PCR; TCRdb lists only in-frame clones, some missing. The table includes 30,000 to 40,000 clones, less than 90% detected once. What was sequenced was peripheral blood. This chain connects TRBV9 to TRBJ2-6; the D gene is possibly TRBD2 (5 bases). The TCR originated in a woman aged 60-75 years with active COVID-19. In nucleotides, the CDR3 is TGTGCCAGCAGCGTAGCTACCTGGACTCCCCTGGGCTCTGGGGCCAACGTCCTGACTTTC. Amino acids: CASSVATWTPLGSGANVLTF.